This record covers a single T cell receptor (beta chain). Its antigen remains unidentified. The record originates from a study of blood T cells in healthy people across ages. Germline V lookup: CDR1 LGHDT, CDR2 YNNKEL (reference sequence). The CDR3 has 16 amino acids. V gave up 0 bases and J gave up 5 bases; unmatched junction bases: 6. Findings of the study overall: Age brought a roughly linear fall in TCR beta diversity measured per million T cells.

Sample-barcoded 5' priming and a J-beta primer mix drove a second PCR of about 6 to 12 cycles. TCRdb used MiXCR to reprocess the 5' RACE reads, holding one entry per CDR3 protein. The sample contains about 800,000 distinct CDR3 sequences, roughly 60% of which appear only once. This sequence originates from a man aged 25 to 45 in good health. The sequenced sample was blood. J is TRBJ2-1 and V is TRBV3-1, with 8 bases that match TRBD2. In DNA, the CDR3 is TGTGCCAGCAGCCAAGAGCCGGGGACTAGAGACAATGAGCAGTTCTTC. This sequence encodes CASSQEPGTRDNEQFF.